This T cell receptor (beta chain) is from a study of T cell repertoires in cytomegalovirus infection. About the study: Based on public TCR beta signatures, there were indications of CMV infection and of a matching HLA type.

This clonotype was counted ten times or more. Its antigen is undetermined. Germline CDR1 SGHTA, CDR2 FQGNSA. Trimming cost V 0 bases and J 3 bases, with 8 bases left between them. This CDR3 comprises 14 residues. One entry per CDR3 protein results from TCRdb running MiXCR on the reads. Altogether roughly 230,000 distinct CDR3 sequences are present, 6% to 8% being singletons, with the ten largest covering under 7%. Study-wide points: The response measured ex vivo was dominated by TCR beta clonotypes (HLA-C-restricted and CMV-specific). The cumulative frequency of public TCR beta families identified carriers of CMV plus the relevant HLA.

The sequence was collected from a human donor in good health (CMV status not recorded). Some clones in this sample may be carry-over from other donors' samples. This rearrangement joins TRBV7-2 to TRBJ1-2; no reliable D call. What was sequenced was PBMCs. CDR3: CASSLASGDYGYTF. The CDR3 nucleotides are TGTGCCAGCAGCTTAGCGAGTGGTGACTATGGCTACACCTTC. Using reference TRBV7-2 and TRBJ1-2 for the parts outside the CDR3, the full variable domain is GAGVSQSPSNKVTEKGKDVELRCDPISGHTALYWYRQSLGQGLEFLIYFQGNSAPDKSGLPSDRFSAERTGGSVSTLTIQRTQQEDSAVYLCASSLASGDYGYTFGSGTRLTVV.